Given below is one T cell receptor (beta chain) in context. The data originate from a study of blood T cell repertoires in COVID-19. Assay: immunoSEQ multiplex PCR; the TCRdb copy retains only in-frame clones and omits some. In the table there are over 120,000 clones, roughly 77% of which are singletons. Sequences were obtained from peripheral blood. This clonotype originated in a woman aged 70-85 years with COVID-19, enrolled during active disease.

This chain's CDR3 is CASAGRDRVGDTQYF. The CDR3 nucleotides read TGTGCCAGCGCGGGTCGGGACAGGGTGGGGGATACGCAGTATTTT. This sequence joins TRBV11-1 and TRBJ2-3, with TRBD1 matching over 9 bases. There are 15 residues in the CDR3. Germline CDR1 reads SGHAT; CDR2 reads FQDESV (reference sequence). After removal of 8 bases from V and 6 bases from J, the junction contained 12 bases not matched to a gene.